This entry lists 22 T cell receptor beta chains sequenced from one sample in a study of graft-versus-host responses after intestinal transplantation. Data came from immunoSEQ multiplex PCR; TCRdb stores just in-frame clones and leaves some out. The sample has 93,000 or so clones, over 85% seen once. These receptors are not linked to any known antigen. Specimen: unstimulated CD8+ T cells sorted from spleen or lymph node cells, collected before intestinal transplant. These receptors originate from a human donor who received an intestinal transplant.

This chain connects TRBV13 to TRBJ2-3; D is undetermined. The CDR3 runs 12 residues. V gave up 5 bases and J gave up 3 bases, with 6 bases separating them. Germline CDR1 reads PRHDT; CDR2 reads FYEKMQ (reference sequence). The CDR3 loop is CASSTVTDTQYF. CDR3 DNA: TGTGCCAGCAGCACCGTTACAGATACGCAGTATTTT.

This clone occurred once. This chain joins TRBV27 and TRBJ2-5; possibly TRBD1 for D (5 bases). Trimming cost V 2 bases and J 5 bases, with 15 bases left between them. Germline V gene data show CDR1 as MNHEY and CDR2 as SMNVEV (reference sequence). The CDR3 sequence is 15 residues long. CDR3 nucleotides: TGTGCCAGCAGTTTAAGTCCGTGGCAGGGCGAGACCCAGTACTTC. Its protein is CASSLSPWQGETQYF.

The CDR3, as DNA: TGTGCCAGCAGCCCCGAGTTCACTAGCGGGGTTAGGAAGACCCAGTACTTC. Its protein product is CASSPEFTSGVRKTQYF. The V call is TRBV4-2, the J call TRBJ2-5; TRBD2 agrees at 10 bases. This CDR3 comprises 17 residues. Trimming cost V 4 bases and J 6 bases; bases outside gene matches: 14. The germline V gene encodes CDR1 LGHNA and CDR2 YNFKEQ.

The chain uses TRBV9 and TRBJ2-2; 9 bases align to TRBD1. The CDR3 has 15 residues. After removal of 3 bases from V and 4 bases from J, the junction contained 4 bases not matched to a gene. Germline V gene lookup returns CDR1 SGDLS and CDR2 YYNGEE. The CDR3: CASSDGTGFTGELFF. The CDR3 DNA sequence: TGTGCCAGCAGCGACGGGACAGGGTTCACCGGGGAGCTGTTTTTT.

This chain joins TRBV6-5 and TRBJ2-2; D uncertain. V lost 2 bases to trimming and J lost 6 bases, with 7 bases between them. This CDR3 is 13 amino acids long. Looked up from germline, CDR1 is MNHEY and CDR2 is SVGAGI. Here the CDR3 DNA reads TGTGCCAGCAGTTACACTTTATCCGGGGAGCTGTTTTTT. It encodes CASSYTLSGELFF.

V is TRBV6-6 and J is TRBJ2-1; D call uncertain. The CDR3 spans 12 residues. V lost 0 bases, J lost 8 bases, and 5 bases lay in between. Germline V gene data show CDR1 as MNHNY and CDR2 as SVGAGI (reference sequence). Here the CDR3 DNA reads TGTGCCAGCAGTTACTCGACTGATGAGCAGTTCTTC. Protein sequence: CASSYSTDEQFF.

In this sample, this clone turned up once. The chain employs TRBV6-6 and TRBJ2-3; 8 nucleotides match TRBD2. The junction had 6 bases not matched to a gene; V was cut back by 2 bases and J by 5 bases. Germline V lookup: CDR1 MNHNY, CDR2 SVGAGI (reference sequence). The CDR3 is 15 amino acids. DNA for the CDR3: TGTGCCAGCAGTTACAGCGGGGGCGGCGGAGATACGCAGTATTTT. It is translated as CASSYSGGGGDTQYF.

The J gene is TRBJ1-2, the V gene TRBV4-1; weak D call: TRBD1 (6 bases). The CDR3 is 13 amino acids. Germline CDR1 and CDR2: MGHRA and YSYEKL. The germline V and J ends were trimmed by 4 bases and 4 bases, with 10 bases remaining between them. The CDR3 DNA reads as TGCGCCAGCAGCCGTACAGGGACCTATGGCTACACCTTC. It translates to CASSRTGTYGYTF.

The chain uses TRBV19 and TRBJ2-3; D is undetermined. The V and J ends lost 7 bases and 0 bases respectively, with 11 bases between them. This CDR3 contains 14 residues. Germline lookup yields CDR1 LNHDA and CDR2 SQIVND (reference sequence). The CDR3 nucleotides read TGTGCCAGTACCCCGGGCACTAGCACAGATACGCAGTATTTT. Protein: CASTPGTSTDTQYF.

The gene calls are TRBV7-9 and TRBJ2-3, with a tentative D call TRBD2 (5 bases). This CDR3 spans 17 amino acids. The V end lost 4 bases, the J end lost 5 bases, and 22 bases lay between the germline ends. Germline V lookup: CDR1 SEHNR, CDR2 FQNEAQ (reference sequence). CDR3: CASSSIWPRPRGDTQYF. The CDR3 nucleotides read TGTGCCAGCAGCTCAATTTGGCCGAGACCTCGGGGAGATACGCAGTATTTT.

The rearrangement links TRBV6-5 to TRBJ2-3, with D possibly being TRBD1 or TRBD2 (5 bases each). Germline V gene sequence: CDR1 MNHEY, CDR2 SVGAGI. The CDR3 runs 16 residues. V was trimmed by 2 bases and J by 4 bases, leaving 16 bases between them. The CDR3 DNA reads as TGTGCCAGCAGTTACACTCCCCCACTGGGGGCAGATACGCAGTATTTT. Protein: CASSYTPPLGADTQYF.

The CDR3 loop is CASSPSGTGTQETQYF. CDR3 coding DNA: TGCGCCAGCAGCCCATCCGGGACAGGGACCCAAGAGACCCAGTACTTC. The chain uses TRBV4-1 and TRBJ2-5; 9 bases fit TRBD1. Germline CDR1 MGHRA, CDR2 YSYEKL. V shed 4 bases and J 1 base; nucleotides not matched to a gene: 7. The CDR3 covers 16 residues.

The chain couples TRBV10-3 to TRBJ2-7, with 8 nucleotides matching TRBD1. Per germline, CDR1 ENHRY and CDR2 SYGVKD. This CDR3 is built from 15 residues. J lost 6 bases, V lost 7 bases, and 14 bases had no gene match. The CDR3 region is CAITPEGDRRSEQYF. The CDR3 nucleotides are TGTGCCATCACCCCCGAGGGGGACAGGCGGAGCGAGCAGTACTTC.

This sequence joins TRBV6-5 and TRBJ2-6; D not certain. The germline V and J ends were trimmed by 6 bases and 0 bases, with 9 bases remaining between them. This CDR3 spans 15 amino acids. CDR1 and CDR2 from the germline V gene are MNHEY and SVGAGI. The CDR3 loop is CASSLTVSGANVLTF. As DNA, the CDR3 is TGTGCCAGCAGCCTCACAGTCTCTGGGGCCAACGTCCTGACTTTC.

J is TRBJ1-6 and V is TRBV5-1; a possible D gene is TRBD1 (5 bases). Trimming shortened V by 2 bases and J by 7 bases, and 13 bases separated the two germline ends. The CDR3 runs 15 residues. CDR1 SGHRS and CDR2 YFSETQ come from the germline V gene. CDR3 nucleotides: TGCGCCAGCAGCTTCGCGGGACCGCCAAATTCACCCCTCCACTTT. Encoded protein: CASSFAGPPNSPLHF.

The chain is built from TRBV10-3 and TRBJ1-2; 8 bases are a match to TRBD1. V lost 1 base, J lost 5 bases, and 6 bases stayed unmatched. Germline assignment: CDR1 ENHRY and CDR2 SYGVKD. The CDR3 totals 15 residues. The CDR3 spells CAISEYPDRGYGYTF. CDR3 bases: TGTGCCATCAGTGAGTACCCCGACAGGGGTTATGGCTACACCTTC.

The J gene is TRBJ2-1, the V gene TRBV5-6, with 9 nucleotides matching TRBD2. The CDR3 has 16 amino acids. Trimming at V came to 0 bases and at J to 7 bases, leaving 8 bases not matched to a gene. Germline CDR1 and CDR2: SGHDT and YYEEEE. The CDR3 spells CASSLDPAGGGNEQFF. DNA for the CDR3: TGTGCCAGCAGCTTGGACCCAGCGGGGGGTGGTAATGAGCAGTTCTTC.

J is TRBJ2-1 and V is TRBV21-1. TRBV21-1 is assigned pseudogene status. The CDR3 is made up of 10 amino acids. CDR3 amino acids: CASSKVGQFF. The DNA of the CDR3 is TGTGCCAGCAGCAAAGTTGGGCAGTTCTTC.

A remark on this clone: Other DNA sequences in the sample encode the same CDR3. The rearrangement uses TRBV6-1 and TRBJ2-5, with D perhaps matching TRBD2 (6 bases). The germline gives CDR1 MNHNS, CDR2 SASEGT. Trimming pared 5 bases from V and 4 bases from J, leaving 8 bases between. The CDR3 contains 12 residues. The CDR3 nucleotides are TGTGCCAGCAGTCGGGGGAGAGAGACCCAGTACTTC. The encoded protein is CASSRGRETQYF.

The V gene is TRBV6-1, the J gene TRBJ2-1; maybe TRBD2 (6 bases). The CDR3 totals 13 residues. Germline values: CDR1 MNHNS, CDR2 SASEGT. Trimming took 8 bases from V and 5 from J, leaving 13 bases between them. The CDR3 region has the DNA TGTGCCAGCGTACCGGGGGTGGACAATGAGCAGTTCTTC. As protein: CASVPGVDNEQFF.

V is TRBV9 and J is TRBJ2-1; no reliable D call. CDR1 is SGDLS, CDR2 YYNGEE, per germline. The V gene lost 4 bases and the J gene lost 4 bases, with 9 bases spanning the gap. This CDR3 has 13 residues. CDR3 region: CASSFLEYNEQFF. The CDR3 DNA sequence: TGTGCCAGCAGCTTCCTGGAGTACAATGAGCAGTTCTTC.

This clone showed up just a few times. The chain is built from TRBV7-9 and TRBJ1-6; the match to TRBD1 covers 9 bases. This CDR3 has 16 amino acids. Losses at the gene ends were 5 bases for V and 1 base for J; bases not matched to a gene: 3. Per germline, CDR1 SEHNR and CDR2 FQNEAQ (reference sequence). The CDR3 sequence: CASSPQGASYNSPLHF. The CDR3 nucleotides read TGTGCCAGCAGCCCACAGGGGGCGTCCTATAATTCACCCCTCCACTTT.